The text below deals with one T cell receptor (beta chain). This entry belongs to a study of blood T cell repertoires in COVID-19. Study as a whole: Acute-phase and convalescent COVID-19 samples originated in the United States, Italy and Spain.

In the original workflow: Reference gene primers were amplified, and this amplification served to estimate nucleated cell counts. Repertoires were generated with immunoSEQ multiplex PCR, while TCRdb's copy carries only in-frame clones and drops some. Clone size and V and J calls were adopted from that table, with D and trimming inferred from the DNA. The sample has under 250,000 clones; 75% to 90% are singletons. CDR3 length: 13 residues. Trimming removed 0 bases from V and 10 bases from J, with 11 bases in between. CDR1 is LNHNV and CDR2 is YYDKDF in the germline V gene (reference sequence). The chain recombines TRBV15 with TRBJ2-3; TRBD1 is a possible D gene (5 bases). The material sequenced was peripheral blood. The sequence was obtained from a woman between 70 and 85 years old with active or convalescent COVID-19. The CDR3 DNA reads as TGTGCCACCAGCAGAGAAAGGGGCGATCCGCAGTATTTT. Its translation is CATSRERGDPQYF.